This T cell receptor beta chain was retrieved from a study of radiation and T cells in renal cell carcinoma. Method: immunoSEQ multiplex PCR; TCRdb's copy keeps in-frame clones and lacks some. The sample yields more than 75,000 clones, about four fifths seen once. The CDR3 loop spans 15 amino acids. V lost 2 bases, J lost 5 bases, and 18 bases lay in between. CDR1 and CDR2 from the germline V gene are SQVTM and ANQGSEA. Noted time point: baseline pretreatment blood. Treatment reported: 15 Gy SBRT to primary tumor, nephrectomy 4 weeks later. The chain is built from TRBV29-1 and TRBJ2-5; D is tentatively TRBD1 or TRBD2 (6 bases each). Sample: blood, taken from a patient whose treatment included radiotherapy and nephrectomy. This TCR was sampled from a man aged 60 to 69 with renal cell carcinoma. The CDR3 DNA reads TGCAGCGTTGAAACCGGGGGCGGACGTAGGGAGACCCAGTACTTC. Translating it yields CSVETGGGRRETQYF.